The clone carrying this TCR beta chain has at least ten counts. Its specificity is not known. This sample is drawn from a study of glioma-infiltrating T cells. Using RNA template, CDR3s of TCR alpha and beta were amplified with iRepertoire arm-PCR. Input was roughly 85-400 ng of tissue mRNA or PBMC total RNA. MiXCR was run by TCRdb on the multiplex PCR reads, yielding one entry per CDR3 protein. The sample records approximately 140,000 distinct CDR3 sequences, around a quarter being singletons. The CDR3 loop spans 15 amino acids. Trimming cost V 5 bases and J 5 bases, with 13 bases left between them. Germline CDR1 is MNHEY and CDR2 is SMNVEV (reference sequence). Broader study findings: Non-neoplastic patients had below-expected tissue-blood divergence, while all gliomas exceeded expectation. Very few CDR3 sequences were shared between tissue and blood.

This TCR came from a human donor with low-grade glioma or glioblastoma, undergoing nonglioma brain surgery, or in good health (not recorded which). Source material: glioma tissue, nonneoplastic brain tissue, or PBMCs (not recorded which). This sequence joins TRBV27 and TRBJ1-6, with a possible D match to TRBD1 (6 bases). In nucleotides, the CDR3 is TGTGCCAGCAGTCCTCGACAGGCTCATAATTCACCCCTCCACTTT. This encodes CASSPRQAHNSPLHF.